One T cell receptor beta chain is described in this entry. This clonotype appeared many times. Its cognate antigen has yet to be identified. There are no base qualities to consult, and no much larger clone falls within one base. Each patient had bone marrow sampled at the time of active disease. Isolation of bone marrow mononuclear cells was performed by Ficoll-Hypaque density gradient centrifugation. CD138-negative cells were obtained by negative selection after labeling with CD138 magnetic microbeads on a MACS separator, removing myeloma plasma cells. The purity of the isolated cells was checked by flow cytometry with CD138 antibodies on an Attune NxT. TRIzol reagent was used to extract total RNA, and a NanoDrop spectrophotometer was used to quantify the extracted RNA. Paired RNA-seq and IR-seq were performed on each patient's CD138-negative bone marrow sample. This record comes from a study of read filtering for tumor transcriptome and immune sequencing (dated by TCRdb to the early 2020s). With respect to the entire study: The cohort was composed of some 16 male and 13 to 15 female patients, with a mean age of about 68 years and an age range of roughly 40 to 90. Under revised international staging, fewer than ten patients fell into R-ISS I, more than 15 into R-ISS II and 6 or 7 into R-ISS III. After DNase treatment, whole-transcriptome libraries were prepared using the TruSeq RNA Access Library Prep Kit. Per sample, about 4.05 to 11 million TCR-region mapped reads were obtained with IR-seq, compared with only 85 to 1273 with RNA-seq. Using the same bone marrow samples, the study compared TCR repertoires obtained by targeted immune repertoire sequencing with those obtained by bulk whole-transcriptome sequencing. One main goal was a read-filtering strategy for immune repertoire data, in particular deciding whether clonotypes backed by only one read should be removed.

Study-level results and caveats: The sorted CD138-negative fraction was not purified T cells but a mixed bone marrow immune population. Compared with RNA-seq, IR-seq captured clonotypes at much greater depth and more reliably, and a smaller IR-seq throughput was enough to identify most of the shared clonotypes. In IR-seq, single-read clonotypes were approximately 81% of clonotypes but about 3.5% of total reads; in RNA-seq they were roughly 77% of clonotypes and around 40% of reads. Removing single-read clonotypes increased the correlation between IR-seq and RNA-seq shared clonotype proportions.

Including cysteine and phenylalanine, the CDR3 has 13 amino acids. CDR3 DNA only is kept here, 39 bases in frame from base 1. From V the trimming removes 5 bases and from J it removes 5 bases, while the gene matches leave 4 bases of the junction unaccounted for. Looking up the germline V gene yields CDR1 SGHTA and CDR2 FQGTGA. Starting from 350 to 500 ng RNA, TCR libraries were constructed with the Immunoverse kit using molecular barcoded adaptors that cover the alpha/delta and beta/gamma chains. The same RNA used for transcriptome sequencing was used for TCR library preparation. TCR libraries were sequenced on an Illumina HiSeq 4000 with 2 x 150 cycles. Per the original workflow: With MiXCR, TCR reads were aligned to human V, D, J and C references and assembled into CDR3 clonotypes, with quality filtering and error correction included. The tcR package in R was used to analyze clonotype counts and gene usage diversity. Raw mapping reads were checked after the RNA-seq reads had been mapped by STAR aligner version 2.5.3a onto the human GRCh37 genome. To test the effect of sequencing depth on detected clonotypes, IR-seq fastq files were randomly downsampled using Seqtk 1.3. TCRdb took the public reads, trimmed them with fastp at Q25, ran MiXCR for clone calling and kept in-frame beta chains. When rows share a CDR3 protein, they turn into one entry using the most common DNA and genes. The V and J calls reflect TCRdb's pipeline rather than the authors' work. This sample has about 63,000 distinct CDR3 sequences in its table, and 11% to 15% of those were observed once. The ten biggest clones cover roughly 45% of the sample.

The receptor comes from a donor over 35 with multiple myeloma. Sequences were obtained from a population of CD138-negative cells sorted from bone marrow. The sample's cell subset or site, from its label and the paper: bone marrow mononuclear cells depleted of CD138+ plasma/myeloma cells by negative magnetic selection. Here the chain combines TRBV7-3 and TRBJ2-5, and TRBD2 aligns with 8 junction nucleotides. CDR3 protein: CASSIQREETQYF. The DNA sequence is TGTGCCAGCAGCATCCAGCGGGAGGAGACCCAGTACTTC. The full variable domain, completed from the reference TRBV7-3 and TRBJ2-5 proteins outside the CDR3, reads GAGVSQTPSNKVTEKGKYVELRCDPISGHTALYWYRQSLGQGPEFLIYFQGTGAADDSGLPNDRFFAVRPEGSVSTLKIQRTERGDSAVYLCASSIQREETQYFGPGTRLLVL.